This entry lists 13 T cell receptor beta chains sequenced from one sample in a study of T cell repertoires in cytomegalovirus infection. TCRdb recomputed calls from the reads with MiXCR, one row per CDR3 protein. This sample has some 700,000 distinct CDR3 sequences, with roughly a third found just once. These TCRs are of unknown antigen specificity. The sample was cultured PBMCs, taken from culture after CMV antigen stimulation. The receptors here all came from a human donor in good health (CMV status not recorded). Some clones in this sample may be carry-over from other donors' samples.

This clonotype was seen a single time. The V and J genes are TRBV19 and TRBJ2-1; 7 positions match TRBD2. The ends lost 5 bases at V and 8 bases at J; junction bases unmatched: 12. This CDR3 region has 15 residues. Germline V CDR1 and CDR2: LNHDA, SQIVND (reference sequence). Here the CDR3 reads CASSATSSLVDEQFF. The CDR3 bases are TGTGCCAGTAGTGCGACTAGCAGTCTTGTAGATGAGCAGTTCTTC.

The chain recombines TRBV2 with TRBJ2-3; 7 bases are shared with TRBD2. Trimming removed 5 bases from V and 4 bases from J; junction bases left unmatched: 9. The V gene's germline CDR1 is SNHLY and CDR2 FYNNEI. The CDR3 contains 15 residues. As DNA, the CDR3 is TGTGCCAGCAGTAAAAGGACTAGTCTCGCAGATACGCAGTATTTT. This codes for CASSKRTSLADTQYF.

This clonotype was counted ten times or more. The rearrangement links TRBV7-2 to TRBJ2-3; 14 bases are shared with TRBD2. Germline-derived CDR1 and CDR2 are SGHTA and FQGNSA. CDR3 length equals 15 residues. The V and J ends lost 2 bases and 7 bases, in that order; junction bases with no gene match: 2. In DNA, the CDR3 is TGTGCCAGCAGCTTACGGACTAGCGGGAGGTATACGCAGTATTTT. Residues: CASSLRTSGRYTQYF.

The chain uses TRBV7-6 and TRBJ2-7; either TRBD1 or TRBD2 may fit D (5 bases each). Germline values: CDR1 SGHVS, CDR2 FNYEAQ. The CDR3 has 13 residues. Trimming removed 4 bases at V and 3 bases at J, with 10 bases between. The CDR3, as DNA: TGTGCCAGCAGCTCGGGACGGCGCTACGAGCAGTACTTC. As protein: CASSSGRRYEQYF.

This chain joins TRBV7-2 and TRBJ2-7, with TRBD2 matching over 13 bases. The CDR3 is 16 residues long. Germline V CDR1 and CDR2: SGHTA, FQGNSA. With 5 bases clipped from V and 2 bases from J, the junction kept 6 bases outside the gene matches. The CDR3 coding sequence is TGTGCCAGCAGCCTACTAGCGGGGGGGCTGACCTACGAGCAGTACTTC. It yields the protein CASSLLAGGLTYEQYF.

This clonotype was counted between two and nine times. The V gene is TRBV7-6, the J gene TRBJ2-1, with 8 bases that match TRBD2. The V segment lost 4 bases and the J segment 7 bases; nucleotides outside the gene matches: 6. Germline CDR1 and CDR2: SGHVS and FNYEAQ. The CDR3 covers 14 residues. The CDR3 nucleotides read TGTGCCAGCAGCTCCAGTAGCGGGACGAATGAGCAGTTCTTC. It encodes CASSSSSGTNEQFF.

The rearrangement uses TRBV7-6 and TRBJ2-7, with D perhaps matching TRBD1 (5 bases). Between the trimmed V and J ends, which lost 3 bases and 3 bases, there was a span of 9 bases. The CDR3 spans 13 residues. Germline assignment: CDR1 SGHVS and CDR2 FNYEAQ. This CDR3 reads CASSFLGHYEQYF. DNA for the CDR3: TGTGCCAGCAGCTTCCTGGGGCACTACGAGCAGTACTTC.

This clonotype was seen a single time. The V gene is TRBV27, the J gene TRBJ1-2; no definite D call. CDR3 length: 17 amino acids. From germline, CDR1 is MNHEY and CDR2 SMNVEV (reference sequence). The ends were cut back, 5 bases at V and 1 base at J, with 20 bases in the middle. CDR3 nucleotides: TGTGCCAGCAGTCTAAGGGCTACGGGGAAGATTAACTATGGCTACACCTTC. Its translation is CASSLRATGKINYGYTF.

The rearrangement links TRBV19 to TRBJ1-2; TRBD1 matches at 11 bases. The CDR3 has 15 amino acids. V lost 5 bases, J lost 3 bases, and 5 bases stayed unmatched. Germline V CDR1 and CDR2: LNHDA, SQIVND (reference sequence). The CDR3 bases are TGTGCCAGTAGTTCACCGGGACAGGGGGACTATGGCTACACCTTC. Translation gives CASSSPGQGDYGYTF.

This chain links TRBV12-3 or TRBV12-4 with TRBJ2-1; 8 positions match TRBD2. J was trimmed by 6 bases and V by 2 bases; bases with no gene match: 6. The CDR3 has 15 residues. CDR3 loop: CASSLPGGARNEQFF. CDR3 DNA sequence: TGTGCCAGCAGTTTACCCGGGGGGGCTCGCAATGAGCAGTTCTTC.

The chain links TRBV5-4 to TRBJ1-5, with 9 nucleotides matching TRBD1. Germline values: CDR1 SGHNT, CDR2 YYREEE (reference sequence). The CDR3 runs 17 residues. The V gene end was trimmed by 4 bases and the J gene end by 3 bases; junction bases not matched to a gene: 11. CDR3 in amino acids: CASSPSPRTGDNQPQHF. The CDR3 coding sequence is TGTGCCAGCAGCCCATCCCCCAGGACAGGGGACAATCAGCCCCAGCATTTT. The full variable domain, rest sourced from reference TRBV5-4 and TRBJ1-5, is ETGVTQSPTHLIKTRGQQVTLRCSSQSGHNTVSWYQQALGQGPQFIFQYYREEENGRGNFPPRFSGLQFPNYSSELNVNALELDDSALYLCASSPSPRTGDNQPQHFGDGTRLSIL.

This clonotype has only a few counts. This sequence joins TRBV6-5 and TRBJ1-5; tentative D call: TRBD1 (6 bases). The CDR3 covers 13 residues. The V gene lost 6 bases and the J gene lost 4 bases, with 10 bases spanning the gap. CDR1 MNHEY and CDR2 SVGAGI come from the germline V gene. The CDR3 DNA reads as TGTGCCAGCAGAGGAACAGGGAATCAGCCCCAGCATTTT. Translated, it gives CASRGTGNQPQHF.

This clonotype was seen a handful of times. The chain carries TRBV5-6 and TRBJ2-7; D uncertain. Trimming removed 6 bases at V and 2 bases at J, with 12 bases between. CDR1 SGHDT and CDR2 YYEEEE come from the germline V gene. The CDR3 runs to 13 residues. CDR3 region: CASKEWAAYEQYF. Written as DNA, the CDR3 is TGTGCCAGCAAAGAGTGGGCAGCCTACGAGCAGTACTTC.